This section outlines one T cell receptor (beta chain) sequence together with its context. This table comes from immunoSEQ multiplex PCR, and its TCRdb copy is limited to in-frame clones, with some not included. The sample has 85,000 to 120,000 clones, 70% to 85% seen once; the top ten hold around 9.8%. Germline CDR1 reads SGDLS; CDR2 reads YYNGEE. The CDR3 sequence is 15 residues long. The junction had 7 bases not matched to a gene; V was cut back by 0 bases and J by 8 bases. This entry is derived from a study of blood T cell repertoires in COVID-19. This clonotype was sampled from a man aged 55 to 70 with active or convalescent COVID-19. Sequencing input: peripheral blood. The chain links TRBV9 to TRBJ1-2, with 10 positions matching TRBD1. The chain's CDR3 is CASSVVETGGKGYTF. For the CDR3, the DNA is TGTGCCAGCAGCGTAGTGGAGACAGGGGGCAAGGGCTACACCTTC.